This T cell receptor (beta chain) was sequenced in a study of beta chain features in type 1 diabetes. General study results and limits: Shorter TCRB CDR3s, moderately but significantly so, were found in Type 1 diabetes patients in all four CD4+ subsets.

Expressed TCRB transcripts were sequenced after all isolated RNA was converted to cDNA. Here immunoSEQ multiplex PCR was the method, and the copy in TCRdb shows in-frame clones only, minus some. Here the sample spans 130,000 or so clones, around 8.8% being singletons. This clone was seen more than once but under ten times. Antigen unknown. Material for sequencing was central memory CD4+ T cells from blood. The sequence came from a man aged 30 to 39 with type 1 diabetes.

CDR3 region: CASSQDPGQVYTEAFF. As DNA, the CDR3 is TGTGCCAGCAGCCAAGATCCAGGACAGGTCTACACTGAAGCTTTCTTT. V is TRBV4-2 and J is TRBJ1-1; TRBD1 matches 7 bases. The CDR3 length is 16 residues. Germline V gene lookup returns CDR1 LGHNA and CDR2 YNFKEQ. The V and J ends lost 0 bases and 3 bases, in that order; junction bases with no gene match: 7.